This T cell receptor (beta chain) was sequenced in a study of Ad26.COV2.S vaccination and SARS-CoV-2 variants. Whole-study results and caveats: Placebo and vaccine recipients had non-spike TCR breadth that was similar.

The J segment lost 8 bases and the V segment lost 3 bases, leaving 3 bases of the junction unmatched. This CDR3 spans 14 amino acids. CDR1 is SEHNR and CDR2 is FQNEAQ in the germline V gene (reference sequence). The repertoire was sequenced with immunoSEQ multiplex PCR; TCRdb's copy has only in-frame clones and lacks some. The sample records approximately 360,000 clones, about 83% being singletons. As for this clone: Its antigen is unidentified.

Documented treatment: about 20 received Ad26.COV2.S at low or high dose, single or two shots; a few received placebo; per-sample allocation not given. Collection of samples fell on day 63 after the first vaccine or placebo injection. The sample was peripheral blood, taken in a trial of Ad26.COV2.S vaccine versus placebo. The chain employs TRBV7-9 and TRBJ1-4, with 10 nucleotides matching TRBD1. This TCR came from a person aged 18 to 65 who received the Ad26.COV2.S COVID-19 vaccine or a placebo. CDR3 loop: CASSLGTGVEKLFF. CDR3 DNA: TGTGCCAGCAGCTTGGGGACAGGGGTCGAAAAACTGTTTTTT.